A single TCR beta chain is shown here with its context. The data are from a study of blood T cell repertoires in COVID-19. The CDR3 runs 15 residues. Germline-derived CDR1 and CDR2 are SGHRS and YFSETQ. The V end was cut by 4 bases, the J end by 2 bases, with 15 bases between. Only in-frame clones appear in the TCRdb table, and some are missing; sequencing was by immunoSEQ multiplex PCR. In the table there are some 250,000 clones, about 80% of which are singletons. This chain uses TRBV5-1 with TRBJ2-5; D possibly corresponds to TRBD1 (6 bases). This sequence originates from a man aged 40-49 years who had recovered from COVID-19. Material: PBMCs or T cells enriched from blood (not recorded which). CDR3 nucleotide sequence: TGCGCCAGCAGCCAAACCGGACAGCTACAAGAGACCCAGTACTTC. Translated: CASSQTGQLQETQYF.